The 25 T cell receptor beta chains given below trace back to one sample, sequenced in a study of T cell responses to AZD1222 COVID-19 vaccine. The data were produced by immunoSEQ multiplex PCR, yet TCRdb's version contains in-frame clones alone and is incomplete. Of roughly 80,000 clones in the sample, around 90% were seen once. The source was peripheral blood, collected on day 0 of AZD1222 vaccination. The receptors here all came from an adult in good health.

This clone was seen a few times. V is TRBV6-5 and J is TRBJ2-5; D is unclear. V lost 6 bases, J lost 5 bases, and 10 bases lay in between. This CDR3 has 12 amino acids. The germline gives CDR1 MNHEY, CDR2 SVGAGI. The CDR3 nucleotides are TGTGCCAGCAGCCATCTGGGGGAGACCCAGTACTTC. This gives the protein CASSHLGETQYF.

The CDR3 is CASSLQGDPNYGYTF. CDR3 nucleotides: TGTGCCAGCAGCCTACAGGGGGACCCCAACTATGGCTACACCTTC. The chain employs TRBV9 and TRBJ1-2; 8 nucleotides match TRBD1. J gave up 2 bases and V 4 bases, and 7 bases lay outside the gene matches. The germline CDR1 and CDR2 sequences are SGDLS and YYNGEE. The CDR3 has 15 residues. The full variable domain, rest sourced from reference TRBV9 and TRBJ1-2, is DSGVTQTPKHLITATGQRVTLRCSPRSGDLSVYWYQQSLDQGLQFLIQYYNGEERAKGNILERFSAQQFPDLHSELNLSSLELGDSALYFCASSLQGDPNYGYTFGSGTRLTVV.

This chain joins TRBV18 and TRBJ2-2; the D call may be TRBD1 or TRBD2 (6 bases each). In germline, CDR1 is KGHSH, CDR2 LQKENI. V was cut by 3 bases and J by 5 bases, with 16 bases left in between. CDR3 length: 16 residues. CDR3 DNA sequence: TGTGCCAGCTCACCGAAACAGGGACTGGGGACCGGGGAGCTGTTTTTT. This codes for CASSPKQGLGTGELFF.

The chain links TRBV9 to TRBJ2-7, with D maybe TRBD1 (5 bases). The germline V gene has CDR1 SGDLS and CDR2 YYNGEE. Trimming left V 0 bases short and J 3 bases short, with 10 bases between. This CDR3 contains 14 residues. DNA for the CDR3: TGTGCCAGCAGCGTAGGGCAGGGTGACTACGAGCAGTACTTC. The encoded protein is CASSVGQGDYEQYF.

The gene calls are TRBV7-9 and TRBJ1-1; possibly TRBD1 for D (5 bases). V gave up 5 bases and J gave up 4 bases, with 17 bases separating them. This CDR3 contains 15 residues. CDR1 SEHNR and CDR2 FQNEAQ come from the germline V gene (reference sequence). CDR3 sequence reads: CASSTRQSGVTEAFF. CDR3 coding DNA: TGTGCCAGCAGCACCCGACAGTCTGGGGTCACTGAAGCTTTCTTT.

This chain links TRBV15 with TRBJ1-6; a possible D gene is TRBD1 (5 bases). The CDR3 contains 12 residues. Trimming shortened V by 4 bases and J by 9 bases, and 7 bases separated the two germline ends. The V gene's germline CDR1 is LNHNV and CDR2 YYDKDF (reference sequence). The CDR3 DNA reads TGTGCCACCAGCACCGGGGGTTCACCCCTCCACTTT. This encodes CATSTGGSPLHF.

This chain links TRBV27 with TRBJ1-6; TRBD1 matches 11 bases. CDR3 length equals 16 residues. The V segment lost 4 bases and the J segment 6 bases; nucleotides outside the gene matches: 5. The germline gives CDR1 MNHEY, CDR2 SMNVEV (reference sequence). The CDR3 reads CASSWGGQGGNSPLHF. The CDR3 coding sequence is TGTGCCAGCAGTTGGGGGGGACAGGGGGGTAATTCACCCCTCCACTTT.

Only a few counts were recorded for this clone. The rearrangement uses TRBV7-8 and TRBJ1-6; D gene uncertain. The V and J ends lost 5 bases and 9 bases respectively, with 11 bases between them. This CDR3 region has 13 residues. Germline V gene lookup returns CDR1 SGHVS and CDR2 FQNEAQ. This CDR3 reads CASSHVETSPLHF. CDR3 nucleotide sequence: TGTGCCAGCAGCCACGTCGAGACTTCACCCCTCCACTTT.

This chain links TRBV5-1 with TRBJ2-7; D gene uncertain. Trimming cost V 4 bases and J 2 bases, with 16 bases left between them. This CDR3 has 15 residues. CDR1 SGHRS and CDR2 YFSETQ come from the germline V gene. DNA for the CDR3: TGCGCCAGCAGCCACGGAACTGCGCGTACCTACGAGCAGTACTTC. Its protein product is CASSHGTARTYEQYF.

This clone was detected only once. The chain employs TRBV7-6 and TRBJ2-5; maybe TRBD2 (6 bases). Germline CDR1 and CDR2: SGHVS and FNYEAQ. This CDR3 has 14 residues. V lost 4 bases and J lost 4, with 13 bases in between. The CDR3 loop reads CASSWGDGGETQYF. For the CDR3, the DNA is TGTGCCAGCAGCTGGGGGGATGGCGGAGAGACCCAGTACTTC.

The CDR3: CASSAEERVTDTQYF. The CDR3 coding sequence is TGTGCCAGCAGCGCCGAGGAGCGAGTCACAGATACGCAGTATTTT. This chain uses TRBV7-3 with TRBJ2-3; D gene unclear. This CDR3 region has 15 residues. With 5 bases removed from V and 2 bases from J, the gap between germline ends came to 14 bases. The V gene's germline CDR1 is SGHTA and CDR2 FQGTGA.

The gene calls are TRBV7-3 and TRBJ1-6; 7 nucleotides line up with TRBD1. Germline V gives CDR1 SGHTA, CDR2 FQGTGA. CDR3 length: 14 amino acids. V shed 3 bases and J 6 bases; nucleotides not matched to a gene: 2. Here the CDR3 reads CASSLGQTNSPLHF. CDR3 DNA: TGTGCCAGCAGCTTGGGACAGACTAATTCACCCCTCCACTTT. The full variable domain, in which reference TRBV7-3 and TRBJ1-6 provide the parts outside the CDR3, is GAGVSQTPSNKVTEKGKYVELRCDPISGHTALYWYRQSLGQGPEFLIYFQGTGAADDSGLPNDRFFAVRPEGSVSTLKIQRTERGDSAVYLCASSLGQTNSPLHFGNGTRLTVT.

This chain links TRBV30 with TRBJ1-2, with no clear D. V lost 7 bases, J lost 2 bases, and 11 bases lay in between. This CDR3 spans 12 amino acids. Germline CDR1 and CDR2: GTSNPN and SVGIG (reference sequence). CDR3 DNA sequence: TGTGCCTCCCAGCCAGGCAACTATGGCTACACCTTC. Translation: CASQPGNYGYTF.

This chain connects TRBV7-8 to TRBJ1-1; D unclear. This CDR3 is 15 amino acids long. V lost 6 bases to trimming and J lost 0 bases, with 14 bases between them. The germline gives CDR1 SGHVS, CDR2 FQNEAQ. In DNA, the CDR3 is TGTGCCAGCAGTTTTTCTCAGGCGGTGAACACTGAAGCTTTCTTT. This sequence encodes CASSFSQAVNTEAFF.

This chain links TRBV11-2 with TRBJ2-3; 13 nucleotides align to TRBD2. CDR1 and CDR2 (germline): SGHAT, FQNNGV. The CDR3 runs 16 residues. The junction had 4 bases not matched to a gene; V was cut back by 2 bases and J by 5 bases. Here the CDR3 reads CASSLSRTSGGDTQYF. Written as DNA, the CDR3 is TGTGCCAGCAGCTTATCCCGGACTAGCGGGGGAGATACGCAGTATTTT.

The rearrangement uses TRBV7-2 and TRBJ1-2, with 7 bases identical to TRBD1. This CDR3 has 13 residues. The germline V gene has CDR1 SGHTA and CDR2 FQGNSA. Trimming removed 7 bases from V and 6 bases from J; junction bases left unmatched: 8. The CDR3 DNA is TGTGCCAGCAACCCTGGGACAGTTGATGGCTACACCTTC. Its protein product is CASNPGTVDGYTF.

The rearrangement uses TRBV27 and TRBJ2-7; D is unclear. The CDR3 consists of 12 residues. V was cut by 5 bases and J by 2 bases, with 7 bases left in between. Germline V gives CDR1 MNHEY, CDR2 SMNVEV (reference sequence). CDR3 amino acids: CASSLNAYEQYF. DNA of the CDR3: TGTGCCAGCAGTCTGAACGCCTACGAGCAGTACTTC.

The sample holds a few counts of this clone. The chain is built from TRBV5-1 and TRBJ2-7; D unresolved. V was pared by 4 bases and J by 0 bases, with 11 bases between. This CDR3 is 14 amino acids long. CDR1 is SGHRS and CDR2 is YFSETQ in the germline V gene. The CDR3 loop is CASSQEPYSYEQYF. The CDR3 DNA is TGCGCCAGCAGCCAAGAACCTTACTCCTACGAGCAGTACTTC.

The rearrangement joins TRBV6-6 to TRBJ1-3; D unclear. V shed 2 bases and J shed 3 bases, with 8 bases lying between them. Per the germline V gene, CDR1 is MNHNY and CDR2 is SVGAGI (reference sequence). This CDR3 contains 14 residues. As DNA, the CDR3 is TGTGCCAGCAGTTACGGCCCGAGTGGAAACACCATATATTTT. Translated: CASSYGPSGNTIYF.

The chain combines TRBV27 with TRBJ1-2, with D perhaps TRBD1 (5 bases). The CDR3 spans 15 residues. Germline V gene sequence: CDR1 MNHEY, CDR2 SMNVEV (reference sequence). Trimming pared 0 bases from V and 5 bases from J, leaving 13 bases between. CDR3 residues: CASSLSMGGWYGYTF. CDR3 DNA: TGTGCCAGCAGTTTATCGATGGGGGGATGGTATGGCTACACCTTC.

This sequence joins TRBV20-1 and TRBJ2-3, with TRBD2 identical over 9 bases. This CDR3 comprises 16 residues. From germline, CDR1 is DFQATT and CDR2 SNEGSKA (reference sequence). J lost 4 bases, V lost 3 bases, and 11 bases had no gene match. CDR3 bases: TGCAGTGCTAGTCTGATGAGCGGGGGGACGGCAGATACGCAGTATTTT. It is translated as CSASLMSGGTADTQYF.

J is TRBJ1-6 and V is TRBV27, with D possibly TRBD1 on 5 matching bases. This CDR3 comprises 17 residues. Between the trimmed V and J ends, which lost 2 bases and 3 bases, there was a span of 14 bases. Germline values: CDR1 MNHEY, CDR2 SMNVEV (reference sequence). For the CDR3, the DNA is TGTGCCAGCAGTTTAGGTGTGGGGGTTAGCTATAATTCACCCCTCCACTTT. It translates to CASSLGVGVSYNSPLHF.

The gene calls are TRBV6-1 and TRBJ2-1, with D uncertain. The CDR3 is made up of 15 amino acids. The ends were cut back, 2 bases at V and 3 bases at J, with 11 bases in the middle. Germline-derived CDR1 and CDR2 are MNHNS and SASEGT. The CDR3, as DNA: TGTGCCAGCAGTGAATCTAGGTATGGCTACAATGAGCAGTTCTTC. It yields the protein CASSESRYGYNEQFF.

V gene TRBV4-3 combines with J gene TRBJ1-1; 9 bases are shared with TRBD1. V shed 4 bases and J 3 bases; nucleotides not matched to a gene: 6. The CDR3 extends over 15 amino acids. Germline CDR1 is LGHNA and CDR2 is YSLEER. The DNA of the CDR3 is TGCGCCAGCAGCCCCCGGGACAGGGCTTACACTGAAGCTTTCTTT. It is translated as CASSPRDRAYTEAFF.

The chain is built from TRBV27 and TRBJ1-2; weak D call: TRBD1 (5 bases). Trimming took off 3 bases at V and 6 bases at J, with 11 bases between the two ends. The CDR3 is 13 amino acids. Germline V lookup: CDR1 MNHEY, CDR2 SMNVEV (reference sequence). As DNA, the CDR3 is TGTGCCAGCAGTTTTCGCGGGGGGAATGGCTACACCTTC. Encoded protein: CASSFRGGNGYTF.